The 19 T cell receptor beta chains in this list originate from one sample, sequenced in a study of regulatory T cells in long-lasting Graves disease. Time point indicated: persistent/refractory GD, antithyroid drugs over 5 years with positive TRAb. There was RNA extracted from PBMCs, and the TCR library was made from it. With iRepertoire HTBI primers and Arm-PCR of CDR3 regions, TCR beta libraries were built. TCRdb called the multiplex PCR reads again in MiXCR, with one record for every CDR3 protein. The sample lists more than 350,000 distinct CDR3 sequences, over 20% seen once, with roughly 13% in the top ten. Sequencing was performed on peripheral blood mononuclear cells (PBMCs), taken when the disease was refractory, from a patient treated with antithyroid drugs. The receptors derive from a female donor with Graves disease.

CDR3 coding DNA: TGTGCCAGCAGTACAAACACAGATACGCAGTATTTT. The encoded protein is CASSTNTDTQYF. The chain is built from TRBV6-2 or TRBV6-3 and TRBJ2-3; D is unresolved. The CDR3 is 12 amino acids. V was trimmed by 5 bases and J by 2 bases, leaving 5 bases between them. The V gene's germline CDR1 is MNHEY and CDR2 SVGEGT.

This clonotype was observed many times. The rearrangement links TRBV12-3 or TRBV12-4 to TRBJ2-3, with D perhaps assigned TRBD1 or TRBD2 (5 bases each). The CDR3 has 12 amino acids. The germline V and J ends were trimmed by 8 bases and 1 base, with 7 bases remaining between them. The CDR3 reads CASVGGTDTQYF. Written as DNA, the CDR3 is TGTGCCAGCGTGGGGGGCACAGATACGCAGTATTTT.

This clonotype turned up a few times. The V gene is TRBV5-1, the J gene TRBJ1-1, with a weak D call TRBD1 (5 bases). The CDR3 totals 15 residues. Germline CDR1 and CDR2: SGHRS and YFSETQ. V was clipped by 3 bases and J by 5 bases, with 17 bases between them. The CDR3 region has the DNA TGCGCCAGCAGCTGGCGGGGCAGCCTAGGTACTGAAGCTTTCTTT. It translates to CASSWRGSLGTEAFF.

This clonotype was counted ten times or more. The V gene is TRBV28, the J gene TRBJ1-2, with 12 bases lining up with TRBD1. Germline V gene data show CDR1 as MDHEN and CDR2 as SYDVKM. The CDR3 contains 18 residues. J was trimmed by 1 base and V by 6 bases; bases with no gene match: 12. The CDR3: CASSGEPGQGAYNYGYTF. As DNA, the CDR3 is TGTGCCAGCAGCGGGGAACCGGGACAGGGGGCCTATAACTATGGCTACACCTTC.

This clonotype was observed at least ten times. The chain couples TRBV6-1 to TRBJ2-7; 11 bases map to TRBD2. With 5 bases clipped from V and 2 bases from J, the junction kept 8 bases outside the gene matches. The CDR3 totals 16 residues. Germline V gives CDR1 MNHNS, CDR2 SASEGT. DNA of the CDR3: TGTGCCAGCAGTCAACGACTAGCGGGGCTTACCTACGAGCAGTACTTC. Amino acids: CASSQRLAGLTYEQYF.

The chain uses TRBV12-3 or TRBV12-4 and TRBJ2-1; 9 positions agree with TRBD1. The V and J ends lost 6 bases and 15 bases, in that order; junction bases with no gene match: 15. The CDR3 contains 14 residues. CDR3 sequence reads: CASSLRQTGTGSFF. DNA of the CDR3: TGTGCCAGCAGCCTCCGACAGACCGGGACAGGGTCGTTCTTC.

The chain combines TRBV19 with TRBJ2-2; 9 bases map to TRBD2. CDR1 and CDR2 (germline): LNHDA, SQIVND (reference sequence). The CDR3 runs to 15 residues. J lost 7 bases, V lost 3 bases, and 6 bases had no gene match. The DNA for the CDR3 is TGTGCCAGTAGTATTTTAGCGGGAGATCACGGGGAGCTGTTTTTT. As protein: CASSILAGDHGELFF.

The J gene is TRBJ2-7, the V gene TRBV27, with D perhaps TRBD1 or TRBD2 (6 bases each). Deletions cut 10 bases from V and 5 bases from J, with 18 bases between. The germline CDR1 and CDR2 sequences are MNHEY and SMNVEV (reference sequence). This CDR3 spans 13 amino acids. The CDR3 bases are TGTGCCACCAAACTAGGGGGGAGCAACGAGCAGTACTTC. Translated: CATKLGGSNEQYF.

This clonotype was observed once. This rearrangement joins TRBV3-1 to TRBJ2-4; D is perhaps TRBD2 (6 bases). V was shortened by 0 bases and J by 13 bases, with 13 bases between the two germline ends. CDR1 and CDR2 from the germline V gene are LGHDT and YNNKEL (reference sequence). This CDR3 has 13 amino acids. CDR3 region: CASSQEGGSVQYF. DNA for the CDR3: TGTGCCAGCAGCCAAGAAGGAGGGTCGGTCCAGTACTTC.

There are many counts of this clonotype. The chain carries TRBV7-9 and TRBJ2-5; D tentatively reads TRBD1 or TRBD2 (5 bases each). The CDR3 covers 15 residues. The germline V gene encodes CDR1 SEHNR and CDR2 FQNEAQ (reference sequence). Trimming left V 3 bases short and J 3 bases short, with 14 bases between. Written as DNA, the CDR3 is TGTGCCAGCAGCTTGTGGACATCCGGGGAAGAGACCCAGTACTTC. It encodes CASSLWTSGEETQYF.

This clonotype was seen ten or more times. V is TRBV2 and J is TRBJ1-6; D is unresolved. The germline CDR1 and CDR2 sequences are SNHLY and FYNNEI. The CDR3 extends over 15 amino acids. The V end was cut by 6 bases, the J end by 8 bases, with 17 bases between. The CDR3 nucleotides are TGTGCCAGCAGCCTACAGTTCCCCGGGGATTCACCCCTCCACTTT. It is translated as CASSLQFPGDSPLHF.

The rearrangement uses TRBV20-1 and TRBJ1-5; D might be TRBD1 (6 bases). V was cut by 6 bases and J by 3 bases, with 12 bases left in between. The germline V gene encodes CDR1 DFQATT and CDR2 SNEGSKA (reference sequence). The CDR3 consists of 13 residues. The CDR3 DNA reads as TGCAGTGCCACTGGGACAATCAATCAGCCCCAGCATTTT. Translating gives CSATGTINQPQHF.

This clonotype was detected ten times or more. The chain is built from TRBV2 and TRBJ1-1; TRBD1 matches at 8 bases. CDR1 is SNHLY and CDR2 is FYNNEI in the germline V gene. V lost 6 bases and J lost 6; bases outside the gene matches: 12. This CDR3 contains 15 residues. The CDR3 nucleotides are TGTGCCAGCAGCGCAATTACGACAGGGGACGCTGAAGCTTTCTTT. It translates to CASSAITTGDAEAFF.

This clonotype was observed many times. The chain links TRBV24-1 to TRBJ1-5, with D possibly matching TRBD1 (6 bases). The CDR3 contains 15 residues. Germline CDR1 and CDR2: KGHDR and SFDVKD. The germline V and J ends were trimmed by 4 bases and 2 bases, with 11 bases remaining between them. The DNA for the CDR3 is TGTGCCACCAGTGACAGGGGTGTGGGCAATCAGCCCCAGCATTTT. Translation gives CATSDRGVGNQPQHF.

DNA of the CDR3: TGTGCCAGCAGCCCAGACCTCGGGGGCTGGAATGAGCAGTTCTTC. Protein product: CASSPDLGGWNEQFF. This chain links TRBV11-2 with TRBJ2-1; D is tentatively TRBD1 or TRBD2 (6 bases each). Germline-derived CDR1 and CDR2 are SGHAT and FQNNGV. V was trimmed by 5 bases and J by 7 bases, leaving 18 bases between them. The CDR3 length is 15 residues. Combining the CDR3 with reference TRBV11-2 and TRBJ2-1 gives the whole variable domain EAGVAQSPRYKIIEKRQSVAFWCNPISGHATLYWYQQILGQGPKLLIQFQNNGVVDDSQLPKDRFSAERLKGVDSTLKIQPAKLEDSAVYLCASSPDLGGWNEQFFGPGTRLTVL.

This clonotype was seen at least ten times. This chain connects TRBV7-3 to TRBJ2-5; D is unclear. V was trimmed by 1 base and J by 0 bases, leaving 9 bases between them. This CDR3 spans 15 amino acids. Germline V gene lookup returns CDR1 SGHTA and CDR2 FQGTGA. In nucleotides, the CDR3 is TGTGCCAGCAGCTTAATGGGCGTTAACCAAGAGACCCAGTACTTC. Protein product: CASSLMGVNQETQYF.

A few counts support this clonotype. The chain is built from TRBV28 and TRBJ1-2, with TRBD1 matching over 7 bases. Germline V gene lookup returns CDR1 MDHEN and CDR2 SYDVKM. The CDR3 consists of 16 residues. After removal of 3 bases from V and 4 bases from J, the junction contained 11 bases not matched to a gene. CDR3 region: CASSFSDRVNPYGYTF. The DNA for the CDR3 is TGTGCCAGCAGTTTTTCAGACAGGGTTAACCCCTATGGCTACACCTTC.

The chain recombines TRBV6-1 with TRBJ2-4; D call uncertain. V was clipped by 7 bases and J by 2 bases, with 15 bases between them. The CDR3 has 15 residues. Germline values: CDR1 MNHNS, CDR2 SASEGT. The CDR3 spells CASKPGRISKNIQYF. The CDR3 nucleotides read TGTGCCAGCAAGCCCGGTCGGATATCCAAAAACATTCAGTACTTC.

In this sample, this clonotype turned up many times. The genes are TRBV2 and TRBJ2-7; D uncertain. The V gene lost 4 bases and the J gene lost 6 bases, with 13 bases spanning the gap. In germline, CDR1 is SNHLY, CDR2 FYNNEI. The CDR3 contains 13 residues. The CDR3 DNA reads as TGTGCCAGCAGTGTTGATGTACTGGTCGAGCAGTACTTC. It yields the protein CASSVDVLVEQYF.